These T cell receptor beta chains were read from a single sample in a study of blood T cell repertoires in COVID-19. Measured with immunoSEQ multiplex PCR; TCRdb has only the in-frame clones, and not every one. Among about 200,000 clones listed, approximately 90% were seen once. The material sequenced was peripheral blood. Receptors originate from a man aged 50 to 59 with COVID-19, enrolled during active disease. CDR3s include the opening cysteine and the closing phenylalanine or tryptophan. D genes are given only for firm matches. Clone size is stated in some rows and not others, as once, few, many or a class when expanded.

CDR3,DNA,J,V,D,size
CASSPPGLVGQPQHF,TGTGCCAGCTCACCACCTGGGCTCGTCGGTCAGCCCCAGCATTTT,TRBJ1-5,TRBV18,-,-
CASSYSQIAPYNSPLHF,TGTGCCAGCAGTTACTCGCAGATAGCACCTTATAATTCACCCCTCCACTTT,TRBJ1-6,TRBV6-8,-,-
CASGSPPGWGYEQYF,TGTGCTAGTGGTTCCCCCCCGGGGTGGGGATACGAGCAGTACTTC,TRBJ2-7,TRBV12-5,-,-
CSVERRFATEAFF,TGCAGCGTTGAGCGGCGCTTTGCCACTGAAGCTTTCTTT,TRBJ1-1,TRBV29-1,-,-
CASSQDLGLQETQYF,TGTGCCAGCAGCCAAGATTTGGGGCTGCAAGAGACCCAGTACTTC,TRBJ2-5,TRBV4-2,-,-
CASSLGLADSYNEQFF,TGTGCCAGCAGCTTAGGACTAGCTGATTCCTACAATGAGCAGTTCTTC,TRBJ2-1,TRBV7-8,TRBD2,-
CASSLRTSGGSKNIQYF,TGTGCCAGCAGTCTTCGGACTAGCGGGGGTTCGAAAAACATTCAGTACTTC,TRBJ2-4,TRBV28,TRBD2,-
CASSRTGSVYGGYTF,TGTGCCAGCAGCCGGACAGGGTCGGTCTATGGTGGCTACACCTTC,TRBJ1-2,TRBV7-9,TRBD1,-
CASSLAVASEAFF,TGTGCCAGCAGCTTGGCGGTAGCGTCTGAAGCTTTCTTT,TRBJ1-1,TRBV5-6,-,-
CASSPPGLQAGTDTQYF,TGTGCCAGCAGCCCACCCGGACTACAGGCCGGCACAGATACGCAGTATTTT,TRBJ2-3,TRBV28,-,-
CASSPSGIGNEQFF,TGTGCCAGCTCACCTAGCGGGATAGGCAATGAGCAGTTCTTC,TRBJ2-1,TRBV18,TRBD2,-
CASSIGTGSNEKLFF,TGTGCCAGCTCAATCGGGACAGGAAGTAATGAAAAACTGTTTTTT,TRBJ1-4,TRBV18,TRBD1,-
CASSVAPGVVEQFF,TGTGCCAGCAGCGTAGCCCCGGGAGTCGTTGAGCAGTTCTTC,TRBJ2-1,TRBV9,-,-
CASSQDLFEGAYEQYF,TGTGCCAGCAGCCAAGATCTTTTTGAGGGGGCCTACGAGCAGTACTTC,TRBJ2-7,TRBV3-1/TRBV3-2,-,-
CASSYSWVDSSSYNEQFF,TGTGCCAGCAGTTACTCGTGGGTAGACTCGAGCTCCTACAATGAGCAGTTCTTC,TRBJ2-1,TRBV6-2/TRBV6-3,-,-
CASSPDRGEQYF,TGTGCCAGCAGTCCGGACAGGGGCGAGCAGTACTTC,TRBJ2-7,TRBV12-3/TRBV12-4,TRBD1,-
CASSSNRDYNSPLHF,TGTGCCAGCAGTTCTAACAGGGACTATAATTCACCCCTCCACTTT,TRBJ1-6,TRBV6-5,-,few
CASSLELAGYKFF,TGTGCCAGCAGCTTAGAACTAGCGGGGTATAAGTTCTTC,TRBJ2-1,TRBV7-2,TRBD2,-
CASSFDRGGTEAFF,TGCGCCAGCAGCTTCGACAGGGGGGGCACTGAAGCTTTCTTT,TRBJ1-1,TRBV5-1,TRBD1,-
CASSEWGSPTGANVLTF,TGCGCCAGCAGTGAGTGGGGCAGCCCAACTGGGGCCAACGTCCTGACTTTC,TRBJ2-6,TRBV10-1,-,-
CASSLAWEERAFF,TGTGCCAGCAGTTTAGCTTGGGAGGAGAGAGCTTTCTTT,TRBJ1-1,TRBV12-3/TRBV12-4,-,-
CASSVGGGADSYEQYF,TGTGCCAGCAGCGTAGGGGGAGGGGCCGACTCCTACGAGCAGTACTTC,TRBJ2-7,TRBV9,TRBD2,-
CASSIERREGTDTQYF,TGTGCCAGTAGTATAGAGCGGCGGGAGGGCACAGATACGCAGTATTTT,TRBJ2-3,TRBV19,TRBD2,-
CASRPRAPEGTDTQYF,TGTGCCAGCAGACCCCGGGCCCCGGAGGGCACAGATACGCAGTATTTT,TRBJ2-3,TRBV5-4,-,-
CASSRTGTGIHEQYF,TGTGCCAGTAGTAGGACCGGGACAGGTATCCACGAGCAGTACTTC,TRBJ2-7,TRBV19,TRBD1,-
CASSERLGEDIQYF,TGTGCCAGCAGTGAAAGGTTGGGGGAGGACATTCAGTACTTC,TRBJ2-4,TRBV2,-,-
CASSSWTGGGQETQYF,TGTGCCAGCAGTTCGTGGACAGGGGGAGGGCAAGAGACCCAGTACTTC,TRBJ2-5,TRBV27,TRBD1,-
CASSLGEGEKLFF,TGTGCCAGCAGTCTAGGGGAGGGTGAAAAACTGTTTTTT,TRBJ1-4,TRBV3-1/TRBV3-2,-,-
CASSLVGGTSGGGDTQYF,TGTGCCAGCAGCTTAGTAGGAGGGACTAGCGGGGGTGGAGATACGCAGTATTTT,TRBJ2-3,TRBV7-2,TRBD2,-
CASTPGGVHNSPLHF,TGTGCCAGCACCCCGGGGGGCGTACATAATTCACCCCTCCACTTT,TRBJ1-6,TRBV5-4,-,-
CASSSGQGGNEKLFF,TGCGCCAGCAGCTCGGGACAGGGGGGTAATGAAAAACTGTTTTTT,TRBJ1-4,TRBV5-1,TRBD1,-
CSIRRGGLSSGSSYEQYF,TGCAGCATCCGAAGGGGGGGCTTATCGAGCGGGAGCTCCTACGAGCAGTACTTC,TRBJ2-7,TRBV29-1,TRBD2,-
CASSLTLNTEAFF,TGTGCCAGCAGTTTAACACTGAACACTGAAGCTTTCTTT,TRBJ1-1,TRBV28,-,-
CASSLQGSGANVLTF,TGTGCCAGCAGTCTACAGGGGTCCGGGGCCAACGTCCTGACTTTC,TRBJ2-6,TRBV6-6,TRBD1,-
CASSQSYEQFF,TGTGCCAGCAGCCAATCATATGAGCAGTTCTTC,TRBJ2-1,TRBV3-1/TRBV3-2,-,-
CASSRTSGRAWDGELFF,TGTGCCAGCAGCCGGACTAGCGGGAGGGCCTGGGACGGGGAGCTGTTTTTT,TRBJ2-2,TRBV27,TRBD2,once
CASSLAGGAGTQYF,TGTGCCAGCAGCTTGGCCGGGGGGGCAGGTACGCAGTATTTT,TRBJ2-3,TRBV5-5,TRBD2,-
CASTEGASNQPQHF,TGTGCCAGCACGGAGGGGGCAAGCAATCAGCCCCAGCATTTT,TRBJ1-5,TRBV6-5,TRBD1,few
CASSFDSYEQYF,TGTGCCAGCAGCTTTGACAGCTACGAGCAGTACTTC,TRBJ2-7,TRBV5-4,-,-
CATTSGRADTQYF,TGTGCCACTACTAGCGGGAGGGCAGATACGCAGTATTTT,TRBJ2-3,TRBV2,TRBD2,-
CASSTSGAETQYF,TGTGCCAGCAGCACTAGCGGGGCTGAGACCCAGTACTTC,TRBJ2-5,TRBV6-6,TRBD2,-
CASVRDSFTGELFF,TGTGCCAGCGTCCGGGACTCCTTCACCGGGGAGCTGTTTTTT,TRBJ2-2,TRBV7-9,-,-
CASRGDLGRTEAFF,TGTGCCAGCAGGGGGGACTTGGGGCGCACTGAAGCTTTCTTT,TRBJ1-1,TRBV2,-,-